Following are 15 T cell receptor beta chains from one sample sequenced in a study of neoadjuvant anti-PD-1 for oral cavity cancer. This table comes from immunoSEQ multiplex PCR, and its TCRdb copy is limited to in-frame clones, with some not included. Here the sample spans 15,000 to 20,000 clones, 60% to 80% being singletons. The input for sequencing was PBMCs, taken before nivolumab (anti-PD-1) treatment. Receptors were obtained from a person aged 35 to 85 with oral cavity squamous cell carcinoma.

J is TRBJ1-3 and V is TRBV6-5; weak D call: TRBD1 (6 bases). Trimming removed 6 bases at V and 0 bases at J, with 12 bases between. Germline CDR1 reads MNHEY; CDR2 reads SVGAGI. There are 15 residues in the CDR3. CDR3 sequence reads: CASRGQSISGNTIYF. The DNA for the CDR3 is TGTGCCAGCAGAGGACAGTCGATCTCTGGAAACACCATATATTTT.

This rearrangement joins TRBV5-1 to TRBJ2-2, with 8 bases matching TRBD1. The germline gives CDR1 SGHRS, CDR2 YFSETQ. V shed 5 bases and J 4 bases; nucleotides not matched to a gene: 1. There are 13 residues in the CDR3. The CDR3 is CASRQGVTGELFF. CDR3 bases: TGCGCCAGCAGACAGGGGGTCACCGGGGAGCTGTTTTTT.

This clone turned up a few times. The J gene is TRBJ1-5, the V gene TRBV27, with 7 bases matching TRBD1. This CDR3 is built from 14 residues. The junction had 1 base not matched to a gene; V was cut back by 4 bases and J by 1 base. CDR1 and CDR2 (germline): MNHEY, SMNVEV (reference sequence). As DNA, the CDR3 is TGTGCCAGCAGTTACAGGGGAAGCAATCAGCCCCAGCATTTT. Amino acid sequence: CASSYRGSNQPQHF.

CDR3 sequence: CASSDPTGPNQPQHF. The CDR3, as DNA: TGTGCCAGCAGTGACCCGACAGGCCCGAATCAGCCCCAGCATTTT. The J gene is TRBJ1-5, the V gene TRBV6-1, with D possibly being TRBD1 (6 bases). Germline V lookup: CDR1 MNHNS, CDR2 SASEGT. Trimming shortened V by 3 bases and J by 4 bases, and 13 bases separated the two germline ends. This CDR3 is built from 15 residues.

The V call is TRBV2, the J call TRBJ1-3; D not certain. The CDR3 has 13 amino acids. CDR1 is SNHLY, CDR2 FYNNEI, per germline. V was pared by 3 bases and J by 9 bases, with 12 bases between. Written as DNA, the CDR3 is TGTGCCAGCAGTGAGCAGAAGGGCGGCACCATATATTTT. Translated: CASSEQKGGTIYF.

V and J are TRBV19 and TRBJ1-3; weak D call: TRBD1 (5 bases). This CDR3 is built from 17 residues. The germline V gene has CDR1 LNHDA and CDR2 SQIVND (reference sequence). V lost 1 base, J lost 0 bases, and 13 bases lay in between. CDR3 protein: CASSIGQRPGSGNTIYF. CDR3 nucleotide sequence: TGTGCCAGTAGTATAGGACAGCGACCTGGCTCTGGAAACACCATATATTTT.

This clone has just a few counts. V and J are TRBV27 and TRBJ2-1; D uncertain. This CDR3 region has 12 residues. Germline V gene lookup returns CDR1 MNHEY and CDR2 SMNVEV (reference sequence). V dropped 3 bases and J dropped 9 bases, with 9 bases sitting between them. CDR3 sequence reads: CASSFDGFEQFF. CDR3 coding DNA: TGTGCCAGCAGTTTTGACGGGTTTGAGCAGTTCTTC.

In DNA form, the CDR3 reads TGTGCCAGCAGTGAACAGGGGCGCTCTGAAGCTTTCTTT. This sequence encodes CASSEQGRSEAFF. V usage is TRBV28 and J usage is TRBJ1-1, with 7 bases aligning to TRBD1. Per the germline V gene, CDR1 is MDHEN and CDR2 is SYDVKM. The CDR3 consists of 13 residues. Losses at the gene ends were 5 bases for V and 6 bases for J; bases not matched to a gene: 6.

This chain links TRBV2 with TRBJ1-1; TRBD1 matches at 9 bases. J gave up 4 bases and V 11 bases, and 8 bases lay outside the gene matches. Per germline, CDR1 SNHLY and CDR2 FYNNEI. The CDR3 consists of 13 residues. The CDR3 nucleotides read TGTGCCGACGGGACAGGGCTGAGCACTGAAGCTTTCTTT. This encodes CADGTGLSTEAFF.

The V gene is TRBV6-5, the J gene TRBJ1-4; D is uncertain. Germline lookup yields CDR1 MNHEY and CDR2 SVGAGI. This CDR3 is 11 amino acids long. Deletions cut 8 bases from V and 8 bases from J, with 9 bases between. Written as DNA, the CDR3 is TGTGCCAGCGCCCTCGGGGAAAAACTGTTTTTT. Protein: CASALGEKLFF.

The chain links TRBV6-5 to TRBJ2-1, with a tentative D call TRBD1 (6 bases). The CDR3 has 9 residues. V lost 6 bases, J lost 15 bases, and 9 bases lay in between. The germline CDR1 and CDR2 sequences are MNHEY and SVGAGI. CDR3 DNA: TGTGCCAGCAGAACAGGGCGGTTCTTC. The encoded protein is CASRTGRFF.

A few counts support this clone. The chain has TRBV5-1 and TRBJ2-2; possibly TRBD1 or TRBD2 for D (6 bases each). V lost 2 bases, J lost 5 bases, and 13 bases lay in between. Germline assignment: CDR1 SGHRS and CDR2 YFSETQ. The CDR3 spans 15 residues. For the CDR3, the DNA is TGCGCCAGCAGCTTTAACCGGGGGCAGACCGGGGAGCTGTTTTTT. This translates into CASSFNRGQTGELFF.

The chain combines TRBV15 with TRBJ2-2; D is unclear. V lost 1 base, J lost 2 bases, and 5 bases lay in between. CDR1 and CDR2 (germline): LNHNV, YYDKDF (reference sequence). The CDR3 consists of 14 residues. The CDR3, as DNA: TGTGCCACCAGCAGAGGGCCTAACACCGGGGAGCTGTTTTTT. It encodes CATSRGPNTGELFF.

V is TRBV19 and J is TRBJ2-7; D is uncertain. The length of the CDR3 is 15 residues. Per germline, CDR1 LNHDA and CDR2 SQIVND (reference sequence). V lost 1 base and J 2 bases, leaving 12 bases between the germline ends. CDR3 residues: CASSIGHVGPYEQYF. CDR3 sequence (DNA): TGTGCCAGTAGTATAGGACACGTAGGCCCCTACGAGCAGTACTTC.

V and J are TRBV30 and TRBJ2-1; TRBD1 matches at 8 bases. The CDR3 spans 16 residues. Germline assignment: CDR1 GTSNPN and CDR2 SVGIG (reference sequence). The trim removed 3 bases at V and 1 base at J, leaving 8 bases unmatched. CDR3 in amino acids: CAWRRQGAISYNEQFF. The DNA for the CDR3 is TGTGCCTGGAGGAGGCAGGGGGCTATTTCCTACAATGAGCAGTTCTTC. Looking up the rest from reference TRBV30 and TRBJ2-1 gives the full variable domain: SQTIHQWPATLVQPVGSPLSLECTVEGTSNPNLYWYRQAAGRGLQLLFYSVGIGQISSEVPQNLSASRPQDRQFILSSKKLLLSDSGFYLCAWRRQGAISYNEQFFGPGTRLTVL.